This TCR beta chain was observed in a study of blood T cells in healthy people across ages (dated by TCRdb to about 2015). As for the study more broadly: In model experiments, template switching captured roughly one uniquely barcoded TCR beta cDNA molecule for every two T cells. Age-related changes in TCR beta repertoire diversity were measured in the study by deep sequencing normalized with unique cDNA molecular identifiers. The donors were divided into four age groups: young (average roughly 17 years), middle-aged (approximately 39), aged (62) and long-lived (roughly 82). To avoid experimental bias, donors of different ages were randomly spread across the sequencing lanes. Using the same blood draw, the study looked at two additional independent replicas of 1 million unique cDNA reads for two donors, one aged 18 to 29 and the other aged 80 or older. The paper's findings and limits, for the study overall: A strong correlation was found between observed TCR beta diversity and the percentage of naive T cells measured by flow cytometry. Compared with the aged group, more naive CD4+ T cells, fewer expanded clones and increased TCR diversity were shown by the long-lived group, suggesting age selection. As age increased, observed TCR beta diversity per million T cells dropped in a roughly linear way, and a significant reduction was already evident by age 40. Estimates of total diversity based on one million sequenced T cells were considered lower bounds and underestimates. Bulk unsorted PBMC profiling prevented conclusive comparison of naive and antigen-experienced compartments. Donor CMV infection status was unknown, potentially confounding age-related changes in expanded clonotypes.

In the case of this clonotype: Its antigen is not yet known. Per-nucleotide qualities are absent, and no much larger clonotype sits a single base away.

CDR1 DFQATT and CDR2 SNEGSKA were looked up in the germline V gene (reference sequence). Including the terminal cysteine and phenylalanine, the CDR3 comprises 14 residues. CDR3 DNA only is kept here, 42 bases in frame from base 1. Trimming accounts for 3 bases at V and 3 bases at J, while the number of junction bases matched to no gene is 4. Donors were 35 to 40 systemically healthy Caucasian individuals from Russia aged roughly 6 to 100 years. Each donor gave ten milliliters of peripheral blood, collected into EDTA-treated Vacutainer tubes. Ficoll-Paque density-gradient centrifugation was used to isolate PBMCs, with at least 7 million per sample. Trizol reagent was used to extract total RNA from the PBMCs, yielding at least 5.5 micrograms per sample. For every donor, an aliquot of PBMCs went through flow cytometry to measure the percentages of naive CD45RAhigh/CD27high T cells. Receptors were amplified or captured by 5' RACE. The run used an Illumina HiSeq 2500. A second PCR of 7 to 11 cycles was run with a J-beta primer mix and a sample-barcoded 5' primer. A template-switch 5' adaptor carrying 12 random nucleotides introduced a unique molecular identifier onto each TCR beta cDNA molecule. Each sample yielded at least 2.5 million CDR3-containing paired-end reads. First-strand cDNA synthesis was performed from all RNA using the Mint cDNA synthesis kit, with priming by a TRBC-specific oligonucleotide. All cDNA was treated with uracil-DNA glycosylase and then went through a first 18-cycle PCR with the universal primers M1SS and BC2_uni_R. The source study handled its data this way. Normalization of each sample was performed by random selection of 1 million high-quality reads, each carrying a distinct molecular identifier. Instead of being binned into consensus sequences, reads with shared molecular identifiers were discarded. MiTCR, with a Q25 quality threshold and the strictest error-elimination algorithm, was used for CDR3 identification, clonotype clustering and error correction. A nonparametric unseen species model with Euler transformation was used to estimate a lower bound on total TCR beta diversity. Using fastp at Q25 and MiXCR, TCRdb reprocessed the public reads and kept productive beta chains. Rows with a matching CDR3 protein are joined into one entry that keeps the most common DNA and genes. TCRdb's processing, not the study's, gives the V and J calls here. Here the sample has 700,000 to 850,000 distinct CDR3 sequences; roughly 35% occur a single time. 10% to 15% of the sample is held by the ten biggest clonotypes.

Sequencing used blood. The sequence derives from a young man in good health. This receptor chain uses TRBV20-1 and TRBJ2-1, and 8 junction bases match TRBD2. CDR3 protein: CSASGRAHYNEQFF. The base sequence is TGCAGTGCTAGCGGGAGGGCCCACTACAATGAGCAGTTCTTC.